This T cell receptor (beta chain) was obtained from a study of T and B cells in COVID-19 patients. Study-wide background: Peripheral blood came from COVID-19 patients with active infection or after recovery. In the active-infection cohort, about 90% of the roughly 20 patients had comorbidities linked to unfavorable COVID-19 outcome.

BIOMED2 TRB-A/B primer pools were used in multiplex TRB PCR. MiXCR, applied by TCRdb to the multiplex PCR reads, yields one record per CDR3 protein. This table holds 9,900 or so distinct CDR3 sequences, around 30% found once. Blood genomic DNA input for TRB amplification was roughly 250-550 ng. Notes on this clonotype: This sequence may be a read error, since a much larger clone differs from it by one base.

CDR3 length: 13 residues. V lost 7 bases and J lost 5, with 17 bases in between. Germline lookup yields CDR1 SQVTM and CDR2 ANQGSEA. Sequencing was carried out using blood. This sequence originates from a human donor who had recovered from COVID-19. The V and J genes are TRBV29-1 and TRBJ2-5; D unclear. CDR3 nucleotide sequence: TGCAGCGCCCGCAGTGGGCCGGAGGAGACCCAGTACTTC. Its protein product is CSARSGPEETQYF.